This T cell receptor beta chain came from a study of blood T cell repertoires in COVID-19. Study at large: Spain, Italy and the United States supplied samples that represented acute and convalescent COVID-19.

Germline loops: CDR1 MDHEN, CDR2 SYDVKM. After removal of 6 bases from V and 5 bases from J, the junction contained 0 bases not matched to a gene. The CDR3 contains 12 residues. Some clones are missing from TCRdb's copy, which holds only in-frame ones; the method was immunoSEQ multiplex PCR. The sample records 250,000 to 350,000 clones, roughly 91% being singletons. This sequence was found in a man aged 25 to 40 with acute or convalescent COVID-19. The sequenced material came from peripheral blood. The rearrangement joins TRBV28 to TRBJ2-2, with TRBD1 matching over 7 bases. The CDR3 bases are TGTGCCAGCAGGACAGGGACCGGGGAGCTGTTTTTT. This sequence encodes CASRTGTGELFF.